This TCR beta chain was recorded in a study of post-analysis software for immune sequencing data (dated by TCRdb to the mid-2010s). Concerning the study at large: The recorded disease courses included relapsing-remitting, secondary progressive and progressive-relapsing multiple sclerosis, and some patients had no subtype annotation. The patient repertoires were compared against fewer than twelve previously published healthy control repertoires obtained from donors aged about 6 to 26 years. A subset of samples was prepared in parallel using single-end sample barcoding, then pooled and co-amplified after Illumina adapter ligation.

General study outcomes and caveats: The multiple sclerosis patient group was slightly younger than the control group. When samples were clustered directly using the F measure, samples prepared in the same batch co-clustered strongly, which prompted a batch-effect correction. Normalized Chao1 diversity was significantly lower in multiple sclerosis patients than controls, suggesting substantial peripheral T-cell clonal expansion. Significantly higher frequencies in patients than in controls were found for roughly 5 TRBV segments, including TRBV5-6, TRBV5-1 and TRBV20-1.

The junction carries 11 bases between V and J, which are trimmed by 0 bases and 1 base respectively. From cysteine to phenylalanine, the CDR3 is 16 amino acids long. Only the CDR3 DNA stays, 48 bases, in frame from base 1. CDR1 is given as MGHRA and CDR2 as YSYEKL, both from the germline V gene. Receptors were amplified or captured by PCR. The sample was run on an Illumina HiSeq 2500. Unique molecular identifiers were incorporated into TCR beta cDNA libraries to reduce PCR and sequencing biases. Every 1 to 10 million input T cells yielded about 500,000 cDNA molecules, meaning each molecule approximated one T cell. The patient libraries were prepared and sequenced using the same protocol as the earlier healthy control dataset. Samples belonging to the same batch were prepared together, multiplexed and sequenced on a shared HiSeq lane. In the paper's pipeline: Raw barcoded reads were processed with MIGEC, discarding single-read molecular identifier groups before consensus assembly and CDR3 extraction. VDJtools was used for post-analysis of the clonotype tables, and diversity was normalized by down-sampling every dataset to the size of the smallest sample. Repertoire overlap clustering matched CDR3 amino acid but not nucleotide sequences to correct batch-related cross-sample contamination. The raw public data were reprocessed by TCRdb itself: fastp quality trimming at Q25, MiXCR clonotype calling, in-frame beta chains only. Each CDR3 protein appears once, grouped with its most common genes and DNA. The V and J calls here are based on TCRdb, not the publication. In all, the sample holds about 460,000 distinct CDR3 sequences, and 45% of those were seen once. The top ten hold 9% to 13% of the sample.

With regard to this clonotype: Its antigen target is currently unknown. Within one base of it there is no much larger clone, and no base qualities were kept.

To demonstrate the VDJtools post-analysis software, TCR beta repertoires were profiled from the peripheral blood of about 13 young patients with multiple sclerosis. Multiple sclerosis patients were children and adolescents aged about 6 to 15 years. The specimen was blood. Recombination connected TRBV4-1 to TRBJ2-3; 6 matching bases give a weak D call of TRBD2. This receptor was obtained from a girl between 5 and 17 years old with multiple sclerosis. Here is the DNA: TGCGCCAGCAGCCAAGAAGCGTCTAGCGGCACAGATACGCAGTATTTT. Translated, it gives CASSQEASSGTDTQYF.